In its sample, the clone carrying this T cell receptor beta chain was seen a few times. Original handling: Estimates of nucleated cell counts were drawn from the amplification of reference gene primers. TCRdb's table, derived via immunoSEQ multiplex PCR, lists solely in-frame clones and lacks some. V and J calls and clone size are those listed in that table; D and trimming were worked out from the DNA. The table shows a few hundred thousand clones, with around 78% occurring only once. The data originate from a study of blood T cell repertoires in COVID-19. Study as a whole: The samples span acute and convalescent COVID-19 from the United States, Italy and Spain. Sources were T cells, B-cell-depleted T cells, or PBMCs; the material itself was cDNA or gDNA.

The sequencing sample was made of peripheral blood. The receptor's source is a man in his sixties who had recovered from COVID-19.

Written as DNA, the CDR3 is TGTGCCAGCAACCAAAACAGGGGGACGAATTCACCCCTCCACTTT. Protein: CASNQNRGTNSPLHF. The chain is built from TRBV21-1 and TRBJ1-6; the listed D gene, TRBD1, was not tested against the DNA. TRBV21-1 is a pseudogene segment. The CDR3 contains 15 residues.